One sample yielded the 24 T cell receptor beta chains listed below, sequenced in a study of cytomegalovirus exposure and HLA in healthy donors. 60 Vbeta and 13 Jbeta primers were used in PCR. Clones were read by immunoSEQ multiplex PCR, and TCRdb kept only the in-frame ones, dropping some. The sample has just under 90,000 clones. The sequencing input was PBMCs. These TCRs come from a girl aged 5 to 17 in good health and CMV-seropositive.

The rearrangement joins TRBV9 to TRBJ1-1; 8 bases are shared with TRBD1. The CDR3 contains 14 residues. The germline gives CDR1 SGDLS, CDR2 YYNGEE. V trimming: 2 bases; J trimming: 5 bases; junction bases outside the gene matches: 5. CDR3 sequence: CASSVADRGTEAFF. DNA of the CDR3: TGTGCCAGCAGCGTGGCCGACAGGGGAACTGAAGCTTTCTTT.

This sequence joins TRBV7-2 and TRBJ1-5; D call uncertain. The CDR3 sequence is 16 residues long. V shed 5 bases and J shed 0 bases, with 14 bases lying between them. In germline, CDR1 is SGHTA, CDR2 FQGNSA. CDR3 loop: CASSPSERHSNQPQHF. For the CDR3, the DNA is TGTGCCAGCAGCCCCTCGGAGCGGCATAGCAATCAGCCCCAGCATTTT.

Of note for this clone: Other DNA variants within this sample encode the same CDR3. The chain combines TRBV18 with TRBJ1-5; TRBD1 aligns across 8 bases. Unmatched junction bases numbered 6, after V lost 6 bases and J lost 2 bases. This CDR3 region has 15 residues. CDR1 and CDR2 (germline): KGHSH, LQKENI. CDR3 protein: CASSPDRGGNQPQHF. The CDR3 bases are TGTGCCAGCTCTCCAGACAGGGGTGGCAATCAGCCCCAGCATTTT.

The rearrangement links TRBV5-5 to TRBJ1-5; D is unclear. Trimming removed 4 bases at V and 3 bases at J, with 11 bases between. There are 14 residues in the CDR3. Germline CDR1 SGHKS, CDR2 YYEKEE (reference sequence). The CDR3 DNA follows: TGTGCCAGCAGCCCTGACATAGACAATCAGCCCCAGCATTTT. As protein: CASSPDIDNQPQHF.

This chain links TRBV2 with TRBJ1-2, with D tentatively TRBD1 (6 bases). CDR1 is SNHLY and CDR2 is FYNNEI in the germline V gene. The CDR3 is 14 residues long. V was shortened by 4 bases and J by 2 bases, with 11 bases between the two germline ends. As DNA, the CDR3 is TGTGCCAGCAGTGGAACAGGGTTGAACTATGGCTACACCTTC. Translating it yields CASSGTGLNYGYTF.

J is TRBJ2-3 and V is TRBV19, with 12 bases aligning to TRBD2. The CDR3 runs to 16 residues. Germline trimming cut 6 bases from V and 0 bases from J; bases unmatched to any gene: 4. Germline V gene data show CDR1 as LNHDA and CDR2 as SQIVND (reference sequence). Here the CDR3 reads CASSSGTSGSTDTQYF. DNA for the CDR3: TGTGCCAGTAGCAGTGGGACTAGCGGGAGCACAGATACGCAGTATTTT.

The chain carries TRBV18 and TRBJ2-5; 7 bases match TRBD1. This CDR3 region has 15 residues. With 3 bases clipped from V and 3 bases from J, the junction kept 7 bases outside the gene matches. The V gene's germline CDR1 is KGHSH and CDR2 LQKENI. The CDR3 is CASSPKTGFEETQYF. The CDR3 DNA is TGTGCCAGCTCACCGAAGACAGGGTTCGAAGAGACCCAGTACTTC.

The rearrangement uses TRBV7-9 and TRBJ1-1, with 12 nucleotides matching TRBD1. The CDR3 totals 17 residues. Looked up from germline, CDR1 is SEHNR and CDR2 is FQNEAQ (reference sequence). V shed 4 bases, J shed 2 bases, and the junction held 8 bases outside the gene matches. CDR3 DNA sequence: TGTGCCAGCAGCTCCCCCGGGACAGGGGGCGGAAACACTGAAGCTTTCTTT. This sequence encodes CASSSPGTGGGNTEAFF.

The rearrangement uses TRBV7-9 and TRBJ1-6; no clear D. V was pared by 5 bases and J by 1 base, with 6 bases between. Germline lookup yields CDR1 SEHNR and CDR2 FQNEAQ (reference sequence). This CDR3 spans 14 amino acids. CDR3 loop: CASSPRSYNSPLHF. CDR3 nucleotides: TGTGCCAGCAGCCCCCGGTCCTATAATTCACCCCTCCACTTT.

CDR3 DNA sequence: TGTGCCAGTAAGTCCGGGGTTGGCTACACCTTC. It specifies CASKSGVGYTF. V usage is TRBV19 and J usage is TRBJ1-2; no clear D gene. CDR3 size: 11 residues. V lost 7 bases, J lost 7 bases, and 10 bases lay in between. Germline V gene lookup returns CDR1 LNHDA and CDR2 SQIVND (reference sequence).

V usage is TRBV27 and J usage is TRBJ2-5, with 11 bases that match TRBD2. Germline lookup yields CDR1 MNHEY and CDR2 SMNVEV (reference sequence). This CDR3 has 16 amino acids. After removal of 0 bases from V and 7 bases from J, the junction contained 7 bases not matched to a gene. CDR3: CASSLSTSGASGTQYF. The CDR3 region has the DNA TGTGCCAGCAGTTTATCGACTAGCGGGGCTTCAGGGACCCAGTACTTC.

As concerns this clone: This CDR3 is also generated by other DNA sequences in the sample. The chain carries TRBV5-1 and TRBJ1-6; possible D gene TRBD1, 5 bases. V lost 6 bases to trimming and J lost 7 bases, with 14 bases between them. The CDR3 runs 14 residues. Germline V gives CDR1 SGHRS, CDR2 YFSETQ. The CDR3 loop reads CASTPGGGNSPLHF. In DNA form, the CDR3 reads TGCGCCAGCACCCCCGGGGGGGGGAATTCACCCCTCCACTTT.

This chain connects TRBV30 to TRBJ2-5; no clear D gene. V was pared by 4 bases and J by 5 bases, with 11 bases between. The CDR3 sequence is 12 residues long. The germline V gene encodes CDR1 GTSNPN and CDR2 SVGIG (reference sequence). CDR3 region: CAWTGPAETQYF. DNA for the CDR3: TGTGCCTGGACAGGCCCGGCGGAGACCCAGTACTTC.

The V call is TRBV28, the J call TRBJ2-7; TRBD1 might be the D (5 bases). The V end lost 6 bases, the J end lost 3 bases, and 12 bases lay between the germline ends. There are 13 residues in the CDR3. The V gene's germline CDR1 is MDHEN and CDR2 SYDVKM. This CDR3 reads CASSPGQLYEQYV. The CDR3 DNA reads as TGTGCCAGCAGCCCCGGACAACTCTACGAGCAGTACGTC.

The chain employs TRBV6-1 and TRBJ1-6; D is undetermined. With 3 bases removed from V and 7 bases from J, the gap between germline ends came to 19 bases. The CDR3 is made up of 17 amino acids. The germline V gene encodes CDR1 MNHNS and CDR2 SASEGT. The chain's CDR3 is CASSDFPAGLKNSPLHF. In DNA, the CDR3 is TGTGCCAGCAGTGACTTTCCCGCGGGGTTGAAAAATTCACCCCTCCACTTT.

In DNA, the CDR3 is TGTGCCAGCAGCCCCCTCTCGGAGGGTGGCTACGAGCAGTACTTC. This encodes CASSPLSEGGYEQYF. The chain employs TRBV7-9 and TRBJ2-7; weak D call: TRBD2 (6 bases). This CDR3 is built from 15 residues. The germline gives CDR1 SEHNR, CDR2 FQNEAQ (reference sequence). Trimming left V 5 bases short and J 3 bases short, with 17 bases between. Together with reference TRBV7-9 and TRBJ2-7, the CDR3 gives the full variable domain: DTGVSQNPRHKITKRGQNVTFRCDPISEHNRLYWYRQTLGQGPEFLTYFQNEAQLEKSRLLSDRFSAERPKGSFSTLEIQRTEQGDSAMYLCASSPLSEGGYEQYFGPGTRLTVT.

J is TRBJ1-1 and V is TRBV5-6; unclear D gene. The CDR3 totals 12 residues. Trimming took off 0 bases at V and 4 bases at J, with 4 bases between the two ends. The germline CDR1 and CDR2 sequences are SGHDT and YYEEEE. The CDR3 spells CASSLERTEAFF. The DNA of the CDR3 is TGTGCCAGCAGCTTGGAGCGCACTGAAGCTTTCTTT.

The rearrangement joins TRBV10-3 to TRBJ1-1; the D is unclear. V was shortened by 9 bases and J by 4 bases, with 18 bases between the two germline ends. The V gene's germline CDR1 is ENHRY and CDR2 SYGVKD. This CDR3 spans 14 amino acids. CDR3 in amino acids: CAIKSGFQGTEAFF. The CDR3 DNA sequence: TGTGCCATAAAGTCCGGGTTCCAAGGCACTGAAGCTTTCTTT.

The chain combines TRBV6-5 with TRBJ1-2; 7 bases fit TRBD1. The CDR3 is 13 amino acids. CDR1 MNHEY and CDR2 SVGAGI come from the germline V gene. Trimming took 5 bases from V and 2 from J; bases not matched to a gene: 2. The CDR3 loop is CASSETGNYGYTF. CDR3 bases: TGTGCCAGCAGTGAGACAGGGAACTATGGCTACACCTTC.

The CDR3 DNA is TGTGCCATCAGAGACCAGGGCACTGGAAACACCATATATTTT. This sequence encodes CAIRDQGTGNTIYF. The chain uses TRBV10-3 and TRBJ1-3; D perhaps matches TRBD1 (5 bases). CDR1 is ENHRY and CDR2 is SYGVKD in the germline V gene. Trimming cost V 6 bases and J 2 bases, with 11 bases left between them. This CDR3 is 14 amino acids long.

This sequence joins TRBV4-3 and TRBJ2-7; possibly TRBD2 for D (5 bases). Looked up from germline, CDR1 is LGHNA and CDR2 is YSLEER. Trimming took off 1 base at V and 6 bases at J, with 19 bases between the two ends. This CDR3 has 16 amino acids. The CDR3 here is CASSQGRNPGLGEQYF. The CDR3 DNA follows: TGCGCCAGCAGCCAAGGCCGTAACCCGGGATTAGGCGAGCAGTACTTC.

The chain carries TRBV19 and TRBJ1-1; D remains unclear. The CDR3 loop spans 13 amino acids. V lost 9 bases and J 3 bases, leaving 14 bases between the germline ends. Germline CDR1 and CDR2: LNHDA and SQIVND (reference sequence). In nucleotides, the CDR3 is TGTGCCAGCAGCACAGCGGGCTACACTGAAGCTTTCTTT. Encoded protein: CASSTAGYTEAFF.

The V and J genes are TRBV9 and TRBJ1-2; 8 bases line up with TRBD1. The V gene's germline CDR1 is SGDLS and CDR2 YYNGEE. Losses at the gene ends were 3 bases for V and 6 bases for J; bases not matched to a gene: 10. There are 15 residues in the CDR3. CDR3 in DNA: TGTGCCAGCAGCGCCAGCGCGACAGGGGAAGATGGCTACACCTTC. It specifies CASSASATGEDGYTF.

V is TRBV29-1 and J is TRBJ2-1, with TRBD1 as a possible D gene (5 bases). Trimming cost V 8 bases and J 6 bases, with 8 bases left between them. The CDR3 spans 10 residues. Germline CDR1 is SQVTM and CDR2 is ANQGSEA. The DNA for the CDR3 is TGCAGCCAGGGTCCCAATGAGCAGTTCTTC. Translating gives CSQGPNEQFF.